Listed below are T cell receptor beta chains from one sample, sequenced in a study of identical twins. TCRdb recomputed calls from the 5' RACE reads with MiXCR, one row per CDR3 protein. The sample shows a few hundred thousand distinct CDR3 sequences, approximately 10% of them seen only once. The sample was also reused in another study, on yellow fever vaccine responses in identical twins.

The specimen was PBMCs. These receptors were taken from a woman in her late teens or twenties in good health. The CDR3 runs from the conserved cysteine through the conserved F or W. D genes are given only for firm matches. Size values are once, few and many counts, or a class for expanded clones, and some rows have none.

-,TRBV3-1,TRBJ2-2,-,CASSQDTGLTGELFF,TGTGCCAGCAGCCAAGATACGGGGCTCACCGGGGAGCTGTTTTTT
few,TRBV15,TRBJ2-5,-,CATSRVEFQETQYF,TGTGCCACCAGCAGAGTTGAGTTTCAAGAGACCCAGTACTTC
many,TRBV4-2,TRBJ2-2,TRBD1,CASSQGRQGAHNTGELFF,TGTGCCAGCAGCCAAGGGAGACAGGGGGCGCATAACACCGGGGAGCTGTTTTTT
few,TRBV6-5,TRBJ2-1,-,CASTDPGRVSIGEQFF,TGTGCCAGCACAGACCCGGGCAGGGTTTCTATTGGTGAGCAGTTCTTC
many,TRBV11-2,TRBJ2-4,TRBD2,CASSASGGAAKNIQYF,TGTGCCAGCAGCGCGAGCGGGGGGGCTGCCAAAAACATTCAGTACTTC
few,TRBV7-9,TRBJ2-1,-,CASSLALGASGSEQFF,TGTGCCAGCAGCTTAGCGTTGGGGGCTAGCGGAAGTGAGCAGTTCTTC
few,TRBV19,TRBJ2-3,TRBD1,CASSIDGQGPSTDTQYF,TGTGCCAGTAGTATTGATGGACAGGGACCTAGCACAGATACGCAGTATTTT
few,TRBV7-2,TRBJ2-5,TRBD2,CASSLRTSGTWKQETQYF,TGTGCCAGCAGCTTGCGGACTAGCGGGACTTGGAAACAAGAGACCCAGTACTTC
-,TRBV7-2,TRBJ2-5,-,CASSLVGGGPETQYF,TGTGCCAGCAGCTTAGTCGGCGGGGGCCCAGAGACCCAGTACTTC
many,TRBV12-3/TRBV12-4,TRBJ2-5,TRBD2,CASSPLGLELRETQYF,TGTGCCAGCAGTCCTCTGGGACTAGAACTTAGGGAGACCCAGTACTTC
-,TRBV6-1,TRBJ2-7,TRBD2,CASRQGLAADEQYF,TGTGCCAGCAGACAAGGACTAGCGGCCGACGAGCAGTACTTC
many,TRBV6-1,TRBJ2-7,TRBD1,CATRTGASYEQYF,TGTGCCACCCGGACAGGGGCTTCCTACGAGCAGTACTTC
few,TRBV6-1,TRBJ2-3,-,CAIRRVPPDTQYF,TGTGCCATCCGTCGGGTGCCCCCAGATACGCAGTATTTT
-,TRBV11-2,TRBJ2-5,TRBD2,CASSFGTSGETQYF,TGTGCCAGCAGCTTTGGGACTAGTGGAGAGACCCAGTACTTC
-,TRBV20-1,TRBJ2-1,-,CSALDTEQFF,TGCAGTGCTCTAGATACTGAGCAGTTCTTC
-,TRBV5-4,TRBJ1-1,TRBD1,CASSLGGQGDHTEAFF,TGTGCCAGCAGCTTGGGGGGACAGGGAGACCACACTGAAGCTTTCTTT
-,TRBV5-1,TRBJ2-7,-,CASSLPDSYEQYF,TGCGCCAGCAGCTTACCGGACAGCTACGAGCAGTACTTC
-,TRBV6-5,TRBJ1-5,-,CASSYSVVNQPQHF,TGTGCCAGCAGTTACTCTGTAGTAAATCAGCCCCAGCATTTT
many,TRBV20-1,TRBJ2-5,TRBD2,CSARSLAGVQETQYF,TGCAGTGCTAGATCACTAGCGGGGGTACAAGAGACCCAGTACTTC
-,TRBV12-5,TRBJ1-5,-,CASGLLRKGQGPQHF,TGTGCTAGTGGTTTGCTTCGAAAGGGGCAAGGGCCCCAGCATTTT
-,TRBV19,TRBJ2-7,-,CASSTTGHSNEQYF,TGTGCCAGTAGTACAACGGGACATTCAAACGAGCAGTACTTC
-,TRBV11-2,TRBJ2-4,-,CASSPGQFKNIQYF,TGTGCCAGCAGCCCCGGACAGTTTAAAAACATTCAGTACTTC
many,TRBV12-3/TRBV12-4,TRBJ1-2,-,CASSFGRTGNYGYTF,TGTGCCAGCAGTTTTGGCAGGACGGGCAACTATGGCTACACCTTC
few,TRBV5-1,TRBJ1-2,-,CASSSAGPSYGYTF,TGCGCCAGCAGCTCCGCGGGACCCTCCTATGGCTACACCTTC
-,TRBV27,TRBJ2-7,-,CASGQTPTYEQYF,TGTGCCAGCGGCCAGACACCCACCTACGAGCAGTACTTC
many,TRBV4-3,TRBJ1-6,TRBD1,CASSPDRGDSPLHF,TGCGCCAGCAGCCCGGACAGGGGGGATTCACCCCTCCACTTT
few,TRBV20-1,TRBJ2-3,TRBD2,CSARGGTSGRGGTDTQYF,TGCAGTGCCCGAGGGGGGACTAGCGGGAGAGGGGGCACAGATACGCAGTATTTT